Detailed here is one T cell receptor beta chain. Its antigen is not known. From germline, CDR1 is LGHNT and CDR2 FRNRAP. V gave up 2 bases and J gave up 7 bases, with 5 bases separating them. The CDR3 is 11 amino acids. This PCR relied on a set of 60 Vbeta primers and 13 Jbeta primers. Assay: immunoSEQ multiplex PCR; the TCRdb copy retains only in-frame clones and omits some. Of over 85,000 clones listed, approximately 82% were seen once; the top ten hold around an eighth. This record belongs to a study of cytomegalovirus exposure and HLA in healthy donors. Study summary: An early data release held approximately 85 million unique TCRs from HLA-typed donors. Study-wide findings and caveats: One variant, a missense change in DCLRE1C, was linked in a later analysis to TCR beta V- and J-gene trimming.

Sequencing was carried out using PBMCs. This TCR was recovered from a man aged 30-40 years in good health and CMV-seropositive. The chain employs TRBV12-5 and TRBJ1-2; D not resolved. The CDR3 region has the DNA TGTGCTAGTGGTTTGAACGGTGGCTACACCTTC. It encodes CASGLNGGYTF.